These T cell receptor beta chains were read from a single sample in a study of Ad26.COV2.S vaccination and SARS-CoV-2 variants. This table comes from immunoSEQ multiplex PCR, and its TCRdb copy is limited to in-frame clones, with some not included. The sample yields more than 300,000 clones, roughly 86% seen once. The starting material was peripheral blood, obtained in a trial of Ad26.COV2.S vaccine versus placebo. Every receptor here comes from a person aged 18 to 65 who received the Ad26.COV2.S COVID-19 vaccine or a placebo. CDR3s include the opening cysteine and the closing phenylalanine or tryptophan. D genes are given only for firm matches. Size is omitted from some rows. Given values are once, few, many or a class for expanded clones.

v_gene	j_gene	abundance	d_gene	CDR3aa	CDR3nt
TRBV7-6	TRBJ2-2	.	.	CASSLGRGRTGELFF	TGTGCCAGCAGCTTGGGGCGGGGGCGGACCGGGGAGCTGTTTTTT
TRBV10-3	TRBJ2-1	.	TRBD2	CAISARTSGGADRGNEQFF	TGTGCCATCAGTGCCCGGACTAGCGGGGGGGCAGATCGTGGGAATGAGCAGTTCTTC
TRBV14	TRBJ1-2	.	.	CASSQSSGGNYGYTF	TGTGCCAGCAGCCAATCGTCAGGAGGGAACTATGGCTACACCTTC
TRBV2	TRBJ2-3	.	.	CASSVGLITDTQYF	TGTGCCAGCAGTGTCGGCCTGATCACAGATACGCAGTATTTT
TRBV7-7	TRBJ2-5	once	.	CASSPLGLWGQETQYF	TGTGCCAGCAGCCCTTTAGGGTTATGGGGTCAAGAGACCCAGTACTTC
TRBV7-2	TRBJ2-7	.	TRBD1	CASSPDRDTLYEQYF	TGTGCCAGCAGCCCCGACAGGGATACGCTTTACGAGCAGTACTTC
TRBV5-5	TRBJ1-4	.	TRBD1	CASSGGQGIATNEKLFF	TGTGCCAGCAGCGGAGGACAGGGAATCGCAACTAATGAAAAACTGTTTTTT
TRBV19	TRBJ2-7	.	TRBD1	CASSVAGTVYYEQYF	TGTGCCAGTAGTGTTGCCGGGACAGTTTACTACGAGCAGTACTTC
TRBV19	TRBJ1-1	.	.	CASSPGRGFTEAFF	TGTGCCAGTAGTCCGGGCAGGGGTTTTACTGAAGCTTTCTTT
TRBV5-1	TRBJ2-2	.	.	CASSARDARSGELFF	TGCGCCAGCAGCGCCCGGGACGCCCGGTCCGGGGAGCTGTTTTTT
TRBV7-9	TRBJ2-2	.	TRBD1	CASSNPPGTGGKTVAGELFF	TGTGCCAGCAGCAATCCCCCGGGGACAGGGGGTAAAACGGTCGCCGGGGAGCTGTTTTTT
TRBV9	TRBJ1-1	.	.	CASSVGVPGQHRSEAFF	TGTGCCAGCAGCGTAGGAGTCCCGGGACAACACCGAAGTGAAGCTTTCTTT
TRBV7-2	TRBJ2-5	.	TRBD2	CASSFWRGGRPETQYF	TGTGCCAGCAGCTTCTGGCGGGGGGGCCGCCCAGAGACCCAGTACTTC
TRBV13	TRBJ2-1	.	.	CASRFDSEQFF	TGTGCCAGCAGATTTGATAGTGAGCAGTTCTTC
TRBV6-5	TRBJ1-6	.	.	CASSWGGPENSPLHF	TGTGCCAGCAGCTGGGGGGGCCCGGAGAATTCACCCCTCCACTTT
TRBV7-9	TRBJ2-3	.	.	CASSLTDTQYF	TGTGCCAGCAGCTTAACGGATACGCAGTATTTT
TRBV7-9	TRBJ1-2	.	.	CASSQDTLFGYTF	TGTGCCAGCAGTCAAGACACTTTGTTTGGCTACACCTTC
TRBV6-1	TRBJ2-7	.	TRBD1	CASSGPDRGSSYEQYF	TGTGCCAGCAGTGGCCCCGACAGGGGGAGCTCCTACGAGCAGTACTTC
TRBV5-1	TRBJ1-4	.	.	CASSLGMQSNEKLFF	TGCGCCAGCAGCTTGGGGATGCAGTCTAATGAAAAACTGTTTTTT
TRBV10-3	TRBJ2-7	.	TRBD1	CAISESFGTGGGEQYF	TGTGCCATCAGTGAGTCTTTTGGGACAGGGGGCGGTGAGCAGTACTTC
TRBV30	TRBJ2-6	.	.	CAWSAGDSGANVLTF	TGTGCCTGGAGTGCGGGGGACTCTGGGGCCAACGTCCTGACTTTC
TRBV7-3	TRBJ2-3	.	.	CASSLLGPTDTQYF	TGTGCCAGCAGCTTATTAGGTCCCACAGATACGCAGTATTTT
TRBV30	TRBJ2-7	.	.	CAWSEPGPSNYEQYF	TGTGCCTGGAGTGAACCTGGCCCGTCCAACTACGAGCAGTACTTC
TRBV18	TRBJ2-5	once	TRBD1	CASESRGGAINPQETQYF	TGTGCCAGCGAGTCACGAGGGGGCGCGATAAATCCCCAAGAGACCCAGTACTTC
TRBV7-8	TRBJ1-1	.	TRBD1	CASSLGDRGTEAFF	TGTGCCAGCAGCTTAGGAGACAGGGGCACTGAAGCTTTCTTT
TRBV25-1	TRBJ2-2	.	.	CASSPGARTGELFF	TGTGCCAGCAGTCCGGGGGCGAGGACCGGGGAGCTGTTTTTT
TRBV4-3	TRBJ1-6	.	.	CASSQDGADTSNSPLHF	TGCGCCAGCAGCCAAGATGGGGCGGATACTTCTAATTCACCCCTCCACTTT
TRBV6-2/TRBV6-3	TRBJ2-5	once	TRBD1	CASSQTDRAQETQYF	TGTGCCAGCAGCCAAACCGACAGGGCGCAAGAGACCCAGTACTTC